The T cell receptor (beta chain) described here comes from a study of cytomegalovirus exposure and HLA in healthy donors. Study-level results: The investigators catalogued 150 to 200 TCR beta chains as cytomegalovirus-associated. The authors judged a highly shared variant cluster likely a sequencing artifact. Cytomegalovirus status, reportedly, was diagnosed with high specificity and sensitivity by the classifier. It was reported that TCR beta sequences correctly inferred the HLA-A and HLA-B alleles for most subjects.

The CDR3 consists of 14 residues. The germline V gene has CDR1 SGHTA and CDR2 FQGNSA. V was shortened by 5 bases and J by 4 bases, with 14 bases between the two germline ends. PCR was performed using 60 Vbeta and 13 Jbeta primers. Some clones are missing from TCRdb's copy, which holds only in-frame ones; the method was immunoSEQ multiplex PCR. Of roughly 99,000 clones listed, less than 85% are singletons. In the case of this clone: The target antigen is unknown.

Material: PBMCs. The receptor was isolated from a woman aged 40-49 years in good health and CMV-seropositive. The V and J genes are TRBV7-2 and TRBJ1-2; weak D call: TRBD1 (5 bases). The DNA for the CDR3 is TGTGCCAGCAGCCCACAAGGGGCAGGCTATGGCTACACCTTC. Translating it yields CASSPQGAGYGYTF. The full variable domain, rest sourced from reference TRBV7-2 and TRBJ1-2, is GAGVSQSPSNKVTEKGKDVELRCDPISGHTALYWYRQSLGQGLEFLIYFQGNSAPDKSGLPSDRFSAERTGGSVSTLTIQRTQQEDSAVYLCASSPQGAGYGYTFGSGTRLTVV.